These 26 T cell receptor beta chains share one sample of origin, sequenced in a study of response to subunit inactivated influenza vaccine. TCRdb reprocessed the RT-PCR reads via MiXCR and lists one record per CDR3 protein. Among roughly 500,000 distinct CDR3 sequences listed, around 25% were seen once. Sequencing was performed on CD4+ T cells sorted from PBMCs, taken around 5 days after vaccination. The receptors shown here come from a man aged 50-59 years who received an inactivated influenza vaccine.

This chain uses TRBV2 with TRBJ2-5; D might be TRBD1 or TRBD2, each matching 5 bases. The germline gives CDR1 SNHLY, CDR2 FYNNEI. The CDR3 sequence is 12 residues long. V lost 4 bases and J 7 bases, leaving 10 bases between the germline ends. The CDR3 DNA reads TGTGCCAGCAGTGTTTGGGGACGGACCCAGTACTTC. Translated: CASSVWGRTQYF.

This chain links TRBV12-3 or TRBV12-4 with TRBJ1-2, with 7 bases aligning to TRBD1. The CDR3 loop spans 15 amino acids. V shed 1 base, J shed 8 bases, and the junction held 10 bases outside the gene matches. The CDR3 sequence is CASSLGVRGREGYTF. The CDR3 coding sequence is TGTGCCAGCAGTTTAGGGGTGAGGGGGCGGGAAGGCTACACCTTC.

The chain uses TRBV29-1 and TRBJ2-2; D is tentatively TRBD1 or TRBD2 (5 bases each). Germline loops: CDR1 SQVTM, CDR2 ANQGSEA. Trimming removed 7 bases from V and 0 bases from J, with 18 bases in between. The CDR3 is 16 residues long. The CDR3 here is CSAGPGTAANTGELFF. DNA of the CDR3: TGCAGCGCCGGGCCCGGGACCGCAGCGAACACCGGGGAGCTGTTTTTT.

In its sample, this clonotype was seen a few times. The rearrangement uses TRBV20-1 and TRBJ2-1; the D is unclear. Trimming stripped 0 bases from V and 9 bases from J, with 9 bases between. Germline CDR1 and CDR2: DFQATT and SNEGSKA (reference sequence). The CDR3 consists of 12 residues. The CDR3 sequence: CSARDHAPEQFF. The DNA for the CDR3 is TGCAGTGCTAGAGACCACGCCCCTGAGCAGTTCTTC.

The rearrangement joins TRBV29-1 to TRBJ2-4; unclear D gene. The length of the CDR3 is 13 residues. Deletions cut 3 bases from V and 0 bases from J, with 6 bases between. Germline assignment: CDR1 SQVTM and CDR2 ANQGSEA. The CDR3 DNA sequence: TGCAGCGTTGAGGTGGAAGCCAAAAACATTCAGTACTTC. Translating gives CSVEVEAKNIQYF.

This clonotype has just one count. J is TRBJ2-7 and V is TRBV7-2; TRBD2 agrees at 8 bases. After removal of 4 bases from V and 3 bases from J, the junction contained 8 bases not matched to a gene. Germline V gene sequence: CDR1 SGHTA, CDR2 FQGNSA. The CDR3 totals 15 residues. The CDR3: CASSSLSGAHYEQYF. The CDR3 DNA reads TGTGCCAGCAGCTCTCTTAGCGGGGCCCACTACGAGCAGTACTTC.

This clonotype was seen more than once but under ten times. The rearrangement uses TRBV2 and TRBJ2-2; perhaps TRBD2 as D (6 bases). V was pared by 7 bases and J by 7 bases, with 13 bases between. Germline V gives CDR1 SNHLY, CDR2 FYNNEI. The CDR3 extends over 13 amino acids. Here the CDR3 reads CASNRGGNGELFF. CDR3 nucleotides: TGTGCCAGCAATAGGGGCGGGAACGGGGAGCTGTTTTTT.

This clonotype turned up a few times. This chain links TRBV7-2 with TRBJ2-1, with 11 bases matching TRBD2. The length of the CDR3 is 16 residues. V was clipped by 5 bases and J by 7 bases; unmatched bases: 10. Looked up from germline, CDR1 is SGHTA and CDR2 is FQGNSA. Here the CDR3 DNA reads TGTGCCAGCAGCCGTACTAGCGGGAGAAAGGGAAATGAGCAGTTCTTC. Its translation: CASSRTSGRKGNEQFF.

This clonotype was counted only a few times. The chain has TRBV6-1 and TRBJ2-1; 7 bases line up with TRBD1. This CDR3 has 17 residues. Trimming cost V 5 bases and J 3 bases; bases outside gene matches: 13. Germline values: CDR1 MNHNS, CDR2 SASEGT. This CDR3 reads CASSISRRDSLYNEQFF. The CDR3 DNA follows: TGTGCCAGCAGTATTTCGAGAAGGGACAGCCTCTACAATGAGCAGTTCTTC.

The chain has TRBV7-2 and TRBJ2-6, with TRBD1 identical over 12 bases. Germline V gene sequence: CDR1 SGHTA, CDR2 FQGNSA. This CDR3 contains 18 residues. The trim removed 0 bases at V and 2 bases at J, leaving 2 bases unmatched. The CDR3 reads CASSLAGDRGPGANVLTF. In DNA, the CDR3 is TGTGCCAGCAGCTTAGCGGGGGACAGGGGGCCTGGGGCCAACGTCCTGACTTTC.

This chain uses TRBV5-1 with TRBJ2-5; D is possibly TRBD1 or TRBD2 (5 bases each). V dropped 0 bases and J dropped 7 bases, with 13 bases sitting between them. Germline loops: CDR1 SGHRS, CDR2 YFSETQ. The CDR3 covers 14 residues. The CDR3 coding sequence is TGCGCCAGCAGCTTGGAGGGACCGCCAGGGACCCAGTACTTC. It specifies CASSLEGPPGTQYF.

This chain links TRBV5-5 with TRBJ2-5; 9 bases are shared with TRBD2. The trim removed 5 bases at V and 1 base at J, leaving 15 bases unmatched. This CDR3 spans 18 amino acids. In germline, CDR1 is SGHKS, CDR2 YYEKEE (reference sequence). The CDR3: CASRTRRLAELSQETQYF. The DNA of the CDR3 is TGTGCCAGCAGGACGAGGAGACTAGCGGAACTTAGCCAAGAGACCCAGTACTTC.

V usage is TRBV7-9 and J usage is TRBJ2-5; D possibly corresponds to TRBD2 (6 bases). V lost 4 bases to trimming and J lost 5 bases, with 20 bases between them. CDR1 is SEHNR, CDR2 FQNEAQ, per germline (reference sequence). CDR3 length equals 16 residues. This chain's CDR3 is CASSSRDGGVPETQYF. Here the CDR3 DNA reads TGTGCCAGCAGCTCTCGTGACGGGGGTGTCCCGGAGACCCAGTACTTC.

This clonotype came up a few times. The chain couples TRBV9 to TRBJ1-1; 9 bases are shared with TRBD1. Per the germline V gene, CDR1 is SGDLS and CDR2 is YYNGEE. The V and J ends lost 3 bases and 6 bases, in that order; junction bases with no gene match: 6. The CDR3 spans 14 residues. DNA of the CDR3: TGTGCCAGCAGCGATGGACAGGGGATCGCTGAAGCTTTCTTT. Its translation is CASSDGQGIAEAFF. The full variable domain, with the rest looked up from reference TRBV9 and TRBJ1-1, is DSGVTQTPKHLITATGQRVTLRCSPRSGDLSVYWYQQSLDQGLQFLIQYYNGEERAKGNILERFSAQQFPDLHSELNLSSLELGDSALYFCASSDGQGIAEAFFGQGTRLTVV.

Written as DNA, the CDR3 is TGTGCCAGCAGCCTACAGGGGGCTATTCCCTCCTACGAGCAGTACTTC. Translation gives CASSLQGAIPSYEQYF. The chain links TRBV6-1 to TRBJ2-7, with 9 nucleotides matching TRBD1. The CDR3 sequence is 16 residues long. Looked up from germline, CDR1 is MNHNS and CDR2 is SASEGT. V was pared by 6 bases and J by 0 bases, with 9 bases of the junction left unmatched.

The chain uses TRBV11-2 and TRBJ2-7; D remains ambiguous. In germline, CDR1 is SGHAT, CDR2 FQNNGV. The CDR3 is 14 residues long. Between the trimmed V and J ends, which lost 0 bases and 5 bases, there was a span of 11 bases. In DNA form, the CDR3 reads TGTGCCAGCAGCTTAGATATCCCGGGCCACGAGCAGTACTTC. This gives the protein CASSLDIPGHEQYF.

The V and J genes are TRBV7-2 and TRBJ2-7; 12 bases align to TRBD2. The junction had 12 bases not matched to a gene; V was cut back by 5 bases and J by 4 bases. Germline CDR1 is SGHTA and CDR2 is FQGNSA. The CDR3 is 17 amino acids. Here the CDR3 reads CASSPSRLAGAGYEQYF. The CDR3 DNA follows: TGTGCCAGCAGCCCCTCCCGACTAGCGGGAGCGGGGTACGAGCAGTACTTC.

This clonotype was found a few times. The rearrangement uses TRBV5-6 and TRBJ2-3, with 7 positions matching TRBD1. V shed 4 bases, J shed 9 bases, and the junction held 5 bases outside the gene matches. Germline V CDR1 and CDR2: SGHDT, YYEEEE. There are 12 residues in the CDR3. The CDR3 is CASSPRTGTQYF. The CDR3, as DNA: TGTGCCAGCAGCCCGCGGACAGGAACGCAGTATTTT.

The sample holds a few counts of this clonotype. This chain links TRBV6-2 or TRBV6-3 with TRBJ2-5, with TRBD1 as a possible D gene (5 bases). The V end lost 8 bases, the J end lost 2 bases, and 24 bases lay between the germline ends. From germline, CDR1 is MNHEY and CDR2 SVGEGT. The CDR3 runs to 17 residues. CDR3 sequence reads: CASDGRWGRLGQETQYF. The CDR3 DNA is TGTGCCAGCGATGGAAGGTGGGGCCGATTGGGGCAAGAGACCCAGTACTTC.

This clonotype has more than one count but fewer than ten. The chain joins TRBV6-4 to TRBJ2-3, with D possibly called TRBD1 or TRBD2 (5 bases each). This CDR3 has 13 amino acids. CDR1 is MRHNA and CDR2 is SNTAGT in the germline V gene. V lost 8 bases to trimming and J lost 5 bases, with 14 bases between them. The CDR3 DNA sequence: TGTGCCAGCGGACTGGGACCGAAAGATACGCAGTATTTT. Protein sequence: CASGLGPKDTQYF.

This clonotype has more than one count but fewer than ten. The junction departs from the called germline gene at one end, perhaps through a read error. In nucleotides, the CDR3 is TGTGCCAGCAGTTCCTTGGAAGGGCCGCGTTCCTTC. Protein product: CASSSLEGPRSF. The V gene is TRBV12-3 or TRBV12-4, the J gene TRBJ2-7; D remains unclear. The CDR3 consists of 12 residues.

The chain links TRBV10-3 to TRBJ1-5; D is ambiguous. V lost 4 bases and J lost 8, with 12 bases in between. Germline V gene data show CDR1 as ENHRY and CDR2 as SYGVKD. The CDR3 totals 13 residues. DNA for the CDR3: TGTGCCATCAGTGCTGGGTTGTTGGAGCCCCAGCATTTT. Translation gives CAISAGLLEPQHF.

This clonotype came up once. CDR3 in amino acids: CAWNRGPYNEQFF. The CDR3 DNA reads TGTGCCTGGAACAGGGGCCCCTACAATGAGCAGTTCTTC. The chain carries TRBV30 and TRBJ2-1; 7 nucleotides match TRBD1. The CDR3 is made up of 13 amino acids. Unmatched junction bases numbered 2, after V lost 4 bases and J lost 2 bases. Germline CDR1 is GTSNPN and CDR2 is SVGIG (reference sequence).

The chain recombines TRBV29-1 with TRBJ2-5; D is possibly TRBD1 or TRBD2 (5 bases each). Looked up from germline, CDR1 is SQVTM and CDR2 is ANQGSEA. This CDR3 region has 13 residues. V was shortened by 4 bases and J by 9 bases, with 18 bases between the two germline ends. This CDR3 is CSVAFRPMGPQYF. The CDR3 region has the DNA TGCAGCGTTGCTTTTCGGCCGATGGGACCCCAGTACTTC.

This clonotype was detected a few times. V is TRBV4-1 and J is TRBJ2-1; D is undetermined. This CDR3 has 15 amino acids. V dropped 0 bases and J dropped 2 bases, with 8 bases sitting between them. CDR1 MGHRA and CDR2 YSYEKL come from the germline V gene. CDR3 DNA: TGCGCCAGCAGCCAAGATCGAAACACCTACAATGAGCAGTTCTTC. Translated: CASSQDRNTYNEQFF.

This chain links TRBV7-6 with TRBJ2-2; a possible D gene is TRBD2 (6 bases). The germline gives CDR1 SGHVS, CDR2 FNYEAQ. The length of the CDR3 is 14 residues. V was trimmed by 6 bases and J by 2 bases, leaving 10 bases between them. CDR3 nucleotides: TGTGCCAGCAGGGGGGGACTCAACACCGGGGAGCTGTTTTTT. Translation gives CASRGGLNTGELFF.